These 17 T cell receptor beta chains were sequenced from one sample in a study of CD8 T cells in ankylosing spondylitis. Via MiXCR, TCRdb re-called the 5' RACE reads, giving one row per CDR3 protein. The sample has about 160,000 distinct CDR3 sequences, 9.5% to 10% seen once; the top ten hold about 15%. Sequenced: blood, either unsorted or a sorted T cell fraction (not recorded which). These receptor sequences come from a female donor with ankylosing spondylitis or in good health (not recorded which).

The V call is TRBV5-1, the J call TRBJ2-1; a possible D gene is TRBD1 (5 bases). Germline lookup yields CDR1 SGHRS and CDR2 YFSETQ. The V and J ends lost 4 bases and 7 bases respectively, with 18 bases between them. The CDR3 is 15 residues long. The CDR3, as DNA: TGCGCCAGCAGCCCTGTGGGGCTCGGGCGGAATGAGCAGTTCTTC. This codes for CASSPVGLGRNEQFF.

This clonotype was seen more than once but under ten times. This clone may be a read error of a much larger clone one base away. The rearrangement joins TRBV28 to TRBJ1-1, with 9 bases fitting TRBD1. CDR3 size: 13 residues. J gave up 5 bases and V 5 bases, and 3 bases lay outside the gene matches. From germline, CDR1 is MDHEN and CDR2 SYDVKM. The CDR3 nucleotides read TGTGCCAGCAGTGACAGGGGGAGGACTGAAGCTTTCTTT. It encodes CASSDRGRTEAFF.

The rearrangement joins TRBV30 to TRBJ2-1; TRBD2 agrees at 8 bases. The ends lost 8 bases at V and 6 bases at J; junction bases unmatched: 15. CDR1 is GTSNPN, CDR2 SVGIG, per germline (reference sequence). The CDR3 spans 15 residues. CDR3 region: CARSSLAGGRNEQFF. DNA for the CDR3: TGTGCCCGGTCTAGCTTGGCGGGAGGTCGCAATGAGCAGTTCTTC.

The rearrangement uses TRBV4-3 and TRBJ1-1; D call uncertain. CDR3 length: 14 residues. V gave up 0 bases and J gave up 3 bases, with 8 bases separating them. From germline, CDR1 is LGHNA and CDR2 YSLEER. Here the CDR3 reads CASSQDRSDTEAFF. The CDR3 DNA is TGCGCCAGCAGCCAAGACCGGAGTGACACTGAAGCTTTCTTT.

The V and J genes are TRBV13 and TRBJ2-7; 8 bases line up with TRBD2. In germline, CDR1 is PRHDT, CDR2 FYEKMQ (reference sequence). The CDR3 spans 14 residues. The junction had 5 bases not matched to a gene; V was cut back by 5 bases and J by 2 bases. The CDR3 DNA sequence: TGTGCCAGCAGCGCAACTAGCGGCCCCTACGAGCAGTACTTC. Amino acid sequence: CASSATSGPYEQYF.

This clonotype was seen ten or more times. The chain has TRBV15 and TRBJ2-7; 7 nucleotides match TRBD2. The CDR3 is 17 amino acids. J lost 4 bases, V lost 3 bases, and 15 bases had no gene match. Germline V lookup: CDR1 LNHNV, CDR2 YYDKDF (reference sequence). Written as DNA, the CDR3 is TGTGCCACCAGCAGTCCTACCATTGGGACTACCGCTTACGAGCAGTACTTC. It is translated as CATSSPTIGTTAYEQYF.

A few counts support this clonotype. V gene TRBV6-2 or TRBV6-3 combines with J gene TRBJ2-1; a weak D match, TRBD2 (5 bases). This CDR3 comprises 11 residues. Trimming removed 2 bases from V and 10 bases from J, with 6 bases in between. Germline CDR1 and CDR2: MNHEY and SVGEGT. CDR3 sequence: CASSYGGEQFF. The CDR3 coding sequence is TGTGCCAGCAGTTACGGAGGAGAGCAGTTCTTC.

This clonotype occurred many times. CDR3 region: CASSLTGISPLHF. The CDR3 DNA sequence: TGTGCCAGCAGCCTTACAGGGATTTCACCCCTCCACTTT. This chain joins TRBV5-6 and TRBJ1-6; TRBD1 might be the D (6 bases). Germline CDR1 is SGHDT and CDR2 is YYEEEE. The length of the CDR3 is 13 residues. The V gene lost 4 bases and the J gene lost 9 bases, with 11 bases spanning the gap.

This clonotype was detected a few times. A much larger clone differs from this one at a single base, so this may be a read error. The chain employs TRBV6-2 or TRBV6-3 and TRBJ2-7; no reliable D call. Germline CDR1 and CDR2: MNHEY and SVGEGT. This CDR3 has 11 residues. Trimming cost V 2 bases and J 3 bases, with 2 bases left between them. The CDR3 is CASSYVYEQYF. The CDR3, as DNA: TGTGCCAGCAGTTACGTCTACGAGCAGTACTTC.

This clonotype was counted many times. CDR3 in DNA: TGTGCCAGCAGCTCGCTAGGGGGCGGTTTAGCAGATACGCAGTATTTT. Translating it yields CASSSLGGGLADTQYF. This chain connects TRBV11-2 to TRBJ2-3; 7 bases line up with TRBD1. The V gene end was trimmed by 4 bases and the J gene end by 4 bases; junction bases not matched to a gene: 11. CDR3 length equals 16 residues. The V gene's germline CDR1 is SGHAT and CDR2 FQNNGV. Combining the CDR3 with reference TRBV11-2 and TRBJ2-3 gives the whole variable domain EAGVAQSPRYKIIEKRQSVAFWCNPISGHATLYWYQQILGQGPKLLIQFQNNGVVDDSQLPKDRFSAERLKGVDSTLKIQPAKLEDSAVYLCASSSLGGGLADTQYFGPGTRLTVL.

Only a few counts were recorded for this clonotype. This chain connects TRBV13 to TRBJ2-7; 9 positions agree with TRBD1. This CDR3 region has 13 residues. Germline V gene data show CDR1 as PRHDT and CDR2 as FYEKMQ (reference sequence). V lost 5 bases, J lost 7 bases, and 6 bases stayed unmatched. This chain's CDR3 is CASSATGGREQYF. In DNA form, the CDR3 reads TGTGCCAGCAGCGCGACAGGGGGAAGGGAGCAGTACTTC.

This clonotype turned up a few times. The chain carries TRBV10-3 and TRBJ2-6; D is ambiguous. The CDR3 contains 15 residues. Germline V CDR1 and CDR2: ENHRY, SYGVKD. V lost 7 bases, J lost 0 bases, and 10 bases lay in between. DNA for the CDR3: TGTGCCATCAACGCAAGAAGCTCTGGGGCCAACGTCCTGACTTTC. As protein: CAINARSSGANVLTF.

This clonotype was counted only a few times. The chain uses TRBV19 and TRBJ2-1; 8 positions agree with TRBD2. Germline V gives CDR1 LNHDA, CDR2 SQIVND (reference sequence). This CDR3 has 15 residues. V trimming: 3 bases; J trimming: 2 bases; junction bases outside the gene matches: 3. For the CDR3, the DNA is TGTGCCAGTAGTATTATTAGCGGGGCCTACAATGAGCAGTTCTTC. Translation gives CASSIISGAYNEQFF.

This clonotype was recorded at least ten times. This chain uses TRBV24-1 with TRBJ2-2; D may be TRBD1 (6 bases). Germline lookup yields CDR1 KGHDR and CDR2 SFDVKD. The V and J ends lost 1 base and 10 bases respectively, with 18 bases between them. CDR3 size: 16 residues. In nucleotides, the CDR3 is TGTGCCACCAGTGATTTTTCGACAGGAGCCGCGTCGGAGCTGTTTTTT. This sequence encodes CATSDFSTGAASELFF.

This chain uses TRBV5-6 with TRBJ2-1, with D unclear. Germline values: CDR1 SGHDT, CDR2 YYEEEE. The CDR3 runs to 14 residues. The V gene lost 4 bases and the J gene lost 3 bases, with 11 bases spanning the gap. CDR3 sequence: CASSQTGYYNEQFF. CDR3 coding DNA: TGTGCCAGCAGCCAGACCGGTTACTACAATGAGCAGTTCTTC.

This clonotype showed up many times. The chain links TRBV2 to TRBJ2-4; D may match TRBD1 or TRBD2 (6 bases each). Trimming removed 10 bases from V and 3 bases from J, with 10 bases in between. This CDR3 is 12 amino acids long. Per the germline V gene, CDR1 is SNHLY and CDR2 is FYNNEI. The DNA of the CDR3 is TGTGCCACAGGGGAGGACAAAAACATTCAGTACTTC. This gives the protein CATGEDKNIQYF.

In this sample, this clonotype turned up a few times. The genes are TRBV20-1 and TRBJ1-1; D uncertain. V lost 3 bases and J 8 bases, leaving 13 bases between the germline ends. The CDR3 is made up of 12 amino acids. From germline, CDR1 is DFQATT and CDR2 SNEGSKA (reference sequence). For the CDR3, the DNA is TGCAGTGCTAGCACTGCAGATGTAGAAGCTTTCTTT. Residues: CSASTADVEAFF.